The 11 T cell receptor beta chains below come from one sample, sequenced in a study of blood T cell repertoires in COVID-19. Profiled with immunoSEQ multiplex PCR; TCRdb holds only in-frame clones, not every one. Of tens of thousands of clones listed, 85% are singletons. The specimen sequenced was peripheral blood. The receptors stem from a man aged 50 to 60 with active COVID-19.

This clone was detected only a few times. The chain couples TRBV5-4 to TRBJ2-1; D possibly corresponds to TRBD1 (7 bases). The CDR3 covers 16 residues. The germline V and J ends were trimmed by 4 bases and 0 bases, with 14 bases remaining between them. Germline loops: CDR1 SGHNT, CDR2 YYREEE (reference sequence). The CDR3 region is CASSTGTAGSYNEQFF. The CDR3 DNA reads as TGTGCCAGCAGCACCGGGACAGCGGGCTCCTACAATGAGCAGTTCTTC.

The J gene is TRBJ1-5, the V gene TRBV5-6; D not resolved. Germline CDR1 reads SGHDT; CDR2 reads YYEEEE. CDR3 size: 16 residues. V was clipped by 0 bases and J by 0 bases, with 10 bases between them. In DNA form, the CDR3 reads TGTGCCAGCAGCTTGGGTTGGAGAAGTAGCAATCAGCCCCAGCATTTT. As protein: CASSLGWRSSNQPQHF.

The chain has TRBV4-3 and TRBJ2-1; D is ambiguous. V was cut by 0 bases and J by 4 bases, with 4 bases left in between. This CDR3 is 13 amino acids long. Germline assignment: CDR1 LGHNA and CDR2 YSLEER. CDR3 sequence: CASSQDPYNEQFF. The CDR3 nucleotides are TGCGCCAGCAGCCAAGACCCGTACAATGAGCAGTTCTTC.

The chain couples TRBV9 to TRBJ2-5, with D perhaps TRBD1 (6 bases). CDR3 size: 14 residues. The germline V and J ends were trimmed by 4 bases and 5 bases, with 15 bases remaining between them. From germline, CDR1 is SGDLS and CDR2 YYNGEE. Here the CDR3 reads CASSPQGIRETQYF. CDR3 bases: TGTGCCAGCAGCCCTCAGGGGATTAGGGAGACCCAGTACTTC.

The rearrangement uses TRBV7-2 and TRBJ2-3; D may be TRBD2 (7 bases). The CDR3 consists of 15 residues. Germline CDR1 is SGHTA and CDR2 is FQGNSA. Trimming left V 3 bases short and J 4 bases short, with 14 bases between. The DNA for the CDR3 is TGTGCCAGCAGCTTCTTCCTAGGGGGGGCAGATACGCAGTATTTT. Protein sequence: CASSFFLGGADTQYF.

The rearrangement joins TRBV5-4 to TRBJ2-7; D possibly corresponds to TRBD2 (6 bases). The CDR3 runs to 14 residues. V was clipped by 4 bases and J by 2 bases, with 13 bases between them. Germline CDR1 SGHNT, CDR2 YYREEE (reference sequence). CDR3 DNA sequence: TGTGCCAGCAGCCCCCTTGGGACTGCCTACGAGCAGTACTTC. Translated: CASSPLGTAYEQYF.

This clone was detected once. The chain joins TRBV11-3 to TRBJ1-2; possible D gene TRBD1, 6 bases. Germline lookup yields CDR1 SGHNT and CDR2 YENEEA. The CDR3 length is 16 residues. Trimming stripped 2 bases from V and 4 bases from J, with 17 bases between. The chain's CDR3 is CASSLRGGRTGYGYTF. As DNA, the CDR3 is TGTGCCAGCAGCTTACGTGGGGGCAGGACGGGCTATGGCTACACCTTC.

The chain couples TRBV28 to TRBJ1-4; TRBD1 might be the D (6 bases). Trimming left V 3 bases short and J 7 bases short, with 15 bases between. Germline V CDR1 and CDR2: MDHEN, SYDVKM. The CDR3 sequence is 15 residues long. The CDR3 here is CASSLSGTRREKLFF. The CDR3, as DNA: TGTGCCAGCAGTTTGTCCGGGACACGGCGTGAAAAACTGTTTTTT.

The rearrangement uses TRBV5-6 and TRBJ1-2, with D possibly TRBD1 on 6 matching bases. This CDR3 spans 15 amino acids. CDR1 is SGHDT, CDR2 YYEEEE, per germline. V was pared by 4 bases and J by 4 bases, with 17 bases between. CDR3 amino acids: CASSTYRTASYGYTF. The CDR3 DNA is TGTGCCAGCAGCACTTATCGGACAGCCTCCTATGGCTACACCTTC.

The CDR3 DNA follows: TGTGCCAGCAGCTTAAGGAGGGCAGATACGCAGTATTTT. It codes for CASSLRRADTQYF. The chain has TRBV7-2 and TRBJ2-3; D possibly corresponds to TRBD2 (6 bases). Germline loops: CDR1 SGHTA, CDR2 FQGNSA. The CDR3 consists of 13 residues. V lost 2 bases and J 4 bases, leaving 7 bases between the germline ends.

J is TRBJ1-2 and V is TRBV25-1, with unresolved D. In germline, CDR1 is MGHDK, CDR2 SYGVNS. V was shortened by 8 bases and J by 6 bases, with 10 bases between the two germline ends. The CDR3 is 11 residues long. The CDR3 reads CASGSGNGYTF. CDR3 nucleotide sequence: TGTGCCAGCGGTTCCGGGAATGGCTACACCTTC.